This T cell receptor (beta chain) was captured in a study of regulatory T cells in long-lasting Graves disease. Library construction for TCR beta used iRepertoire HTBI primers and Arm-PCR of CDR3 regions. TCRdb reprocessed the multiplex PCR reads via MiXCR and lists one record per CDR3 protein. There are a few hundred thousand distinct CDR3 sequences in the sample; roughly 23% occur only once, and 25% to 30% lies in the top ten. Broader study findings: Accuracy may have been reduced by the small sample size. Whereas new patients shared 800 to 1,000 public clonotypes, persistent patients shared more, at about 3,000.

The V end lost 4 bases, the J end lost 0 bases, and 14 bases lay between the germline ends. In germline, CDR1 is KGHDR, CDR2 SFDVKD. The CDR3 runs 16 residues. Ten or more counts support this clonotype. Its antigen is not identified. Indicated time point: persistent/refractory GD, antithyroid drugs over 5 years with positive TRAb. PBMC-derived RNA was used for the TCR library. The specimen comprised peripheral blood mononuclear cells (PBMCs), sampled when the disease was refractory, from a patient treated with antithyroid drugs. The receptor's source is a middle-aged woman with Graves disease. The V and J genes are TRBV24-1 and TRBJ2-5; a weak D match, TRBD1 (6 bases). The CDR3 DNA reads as TGTGCCACCAGTGAACCCATTACAGGGTACCAAGAGACCCAGTACTTC. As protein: CATSEPITGYQETQYF.